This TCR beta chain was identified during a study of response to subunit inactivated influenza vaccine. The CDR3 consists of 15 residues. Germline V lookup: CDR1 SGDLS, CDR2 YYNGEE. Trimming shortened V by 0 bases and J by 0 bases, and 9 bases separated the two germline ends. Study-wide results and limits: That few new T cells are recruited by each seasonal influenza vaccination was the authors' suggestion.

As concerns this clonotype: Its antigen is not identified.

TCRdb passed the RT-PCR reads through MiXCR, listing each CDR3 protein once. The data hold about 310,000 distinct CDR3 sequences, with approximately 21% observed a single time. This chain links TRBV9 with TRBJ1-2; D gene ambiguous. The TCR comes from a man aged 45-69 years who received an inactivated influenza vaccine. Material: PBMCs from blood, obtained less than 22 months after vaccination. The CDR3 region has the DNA TGTGCCAGCAGCGTAGAGGCAGGAACTAACTATGGCTACACCTTC. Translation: CASSVEAGTNYGYTF.